These 13 T cell receptor beta chains share one sample of origin, sequenced in a study of response to subunit inactivated influenza vaccine. Using its own MiXCR run on the RT-PCR reads, TCRdb lists one record per CDR3 protein. This repertoire shows 150,000 to 200,000 distinct CDR3 sequences, around 12% found once; its top ten account for approximately 30%. The data also belong to a second study, concerning T cells expressing NK-cell markers. From that study: In generating TCR beta cDNA, 5'RACE template switching with UMIs was used.

The sample here was CD8+ T cells sorted from PBMCs, taken less than 13 days after vaccination. Source of these receptors: a man aged 45 to 65 who received an inactivated influenza vaccine.

This chain joins TRBV7-9 and TRBJ1-4; 11 bases fit TRBD1. Germline CDR1 is SEHNR and CDR2 is FQNEAQ (reference sequence). Trimming at V came to 1 base and at J to 8 bases, leaving 6 bases not matched to a gene. CDR3 length: 16 residues. DNA for the CDR3: TGTGCCAGCAGCTTAGTTCCCGGGACAGGGGGAGAAAAACTGTTTTTT. Encoded protein: CASSLVPGTGGEKLFF.

This clonotype was seen many times. This chain joins TRBV4-1 and TRBJ2-7; perhaps TRBD1 as D (6 bases). The CDR3 length is 14 residues. The V gene's germline CDR1 is MGHRA and CDR2 YSYEKL. Trimming pared 1 base from V and 2 bases from J, leaving 9 bases between. CDR3 in DNA: TGCGCCAGCAGCCAAGCGGACAGTGCCTACGAGCAGTACTTC. Its translation is CASSQADSAYEQYF.

The chain is built from TRBV28 and TRBJ1-3; D ambiguous. There are 18 residues in the CDR3. The V and J ends lost 3 bases and 1 base respectively, with 19 bases between them. Germline V gene lookup returns CDR1 MDHEN and CDR2 SYDVKM. CDR3 in amino acids: CASSFLSHLRISGNTIYF. In DNA, the CDR3 is TGTGCCAGCAGTTTTTTGAGCCACCTTCGAATATCTGGAAACACCATATATTTT.

A few counts support this clonotype. The CDR3 here is CASSFEGINQPQHF. CDR3 sequence (DNA): TGCGCCAGCAGCTTTGAGGGGATCAATCAGCCCCAGCATTTT. The chain recombines TRBV5-1 with TRBJ1-5; a weak D match, TRBD1 (5 bases). The CDR3 has 14 residues. Germline-derived CDR1 and CDR2 are SGHRS and YFSETQ. V was cut by 2 bases and J by 3 bases, with 9 bases left in between.

This clonotype came up a few times. The genes are TRBV7-3 and TRBJ2-1; D uncertain. The germline V gene encodes CDR1 SGHTA and CDR2 FQGTGA. V was shortened by 0 bases and J by 4 bases, with 10 bases between the two germline ends. The CDR3 has 15 residues. The CDR3 region is CASSLTPLGYNEQFF. CDR3 nucleotides: TGTGCCAGCAGCTTAACTCCTTTAGGGTACAATGAGCAGTTCTTC.

This clonotype was counted ten times or more. The V gene is TRBV7-8, the J gene TRBJ1-1, with D possibly TRBD1 on 6 matching bases. In germline, CDR1 is SGHVS, CDR2 FQNEAQ. Trimming stripped 5 bases from V and 1 base from J, with 14 bases between. This CDR3 has 15 amino acids. CDR3 in amino acids: CASSPTTGKNTEAFF. CDR3 DNA sequence: TGTGCCAGCAGCCCAACGACAGGAAAGAACACTGAAGCTTTCTTT.

There are a few counts of this clonotype. The chain links TRBV29-1 to TRBJ2-7; the D call may be TRBD1 or TRBD2 (5 bases each). V shed 3 bases and J shed 3 bases, with 15 bases lying between them. The CDR3 totals 14 residues. Looked up from germline, CDR1 is SQVTM and CDR2 is ANQGSEA. This chain's CDR3 is CSVDLGVNSYEQYF. The CDR3 DNA follows: TGCAGCGTTGATTTGGGGGTCAATAGCTACGAGCAGTACTTC.

This clonotype was seen more than once but under ten times. The chain has TRBV10-2 and TRBJ2-3; 8 bases are shared with TRBD1. This CDR3 comprises 16 residues. V trimming: 3 bases; J trimming: 1 base; junction bases outside the gene matches: 6. Germline CDR1 reads WSHSY; CDR2 reads SAAADI. Here the CDR3 reads CASSDLLDRGTDTQYF. CDR3 DNA sequence: TGCGCCAGCAGTGATCTCTTGGACAGGGGCACAGATACGCAGTATTTT.

The table lists this clonotype with a count of one. The chain combines TRBV27 with TRBJ1-5; D is ambiguous. From germline, CDR1 is MNHEY and CDR2 SMNVEV (reference sequence). V was shortened by 4 bases and J by 3 bases, with 7 bases between the two germline ends. The CDR3 is 13 residues long. The CDR3 nucleotides read TGTGCCAGCAGTTCCGTTCCCAATCAGCCCCAGCATTTT. Protein: CASSSVPNQPQHF.

This clonotype has just a few counts. V gene TRBV3-1 combines with J gene TRBJ2-5; 9 positions agree with TRBD2. The CDR3 has 15 amino acids. The germline CDR1 and CDR2 sequences are LGHDT and YNNKEL (reference sequence). The V and J ends lost 4 bases and 5 bases, in that order; junction bases with no gene match: 8. The CDR3 is CASSPTTSGQETQYF. DNA for the CDR3: TGTGCCAGCAGCCCAACGACTAGCGGCCAGGAGACCCAGTACTTC.

This clonotype was seen more than once but under ten times. The chain has TRBV7-9 and TRBJ1-4; 9 bases are shared with TRBD1. With 5 bases clipped from V and 10 bases from J, the junction kept 14 bases outside the gene matches. This CDR3 has 16 amino acids. The germline CDR1 and CDR2 sequences are SEHNR and FQNEAQ (reference sequence). CDR3 nucleotides: TGTGCCAGCAGCAGAGATCTCCGGGACAGGGCCGGAAAACTGTTTTTT. It translates to CASSRDLRDRAGKLFF. The complete variable domain, with remaining parts taken from reference TRBV7-9 and TRBJ1-4, reads DTGVSQNPRHKITKRGQNVTFRCDPISEHNRLYWYRQTLGQGPEFLTYFQNEAQLEKSRLLSDRFSAERPKGSFSTLEIQRTEQGDSAMYLCASSRDLRDRAGKLFFGSGTQLSVL.

In this sample, this clonotype turned up a few times. The rearrangement uses TRBV19 and TRBJ1-2; weak D call: TRBD1 (6 bases). The V and J ends lost 6 bases and 4 bases respectively, with 12 bases between them. CDR1 and CDR2 (germline): LNHDA, SQIVND (reference sequence). The CDR3 is 13 residues long. The CDR3 loop is CASSIGGAYGYTF. The CDR3 coding sequence is TGTGCCAGTAGCATCGGGGGGGCCTATGGCTACACCTTC.

Ten or more counts support this clonotype. The rearrangement links TRBV20-1 to TRBJ1-6, with 10 bases that match TRBD1. V lost 0 bases, J lost 6 bases, and 5 bases stayed unmatched. CDR1 is DFQATT, CDR2 SNEGSKA, per germline (reference sequence). CDR3 length: 16 amino acids. The CDR3 loop reads CSARDWDRGTNSPLHF. CDR3 bases: TGCAGTGCTAGAGATTGGGACAGGGGAACTAATTCACCCCTCCACTTT.